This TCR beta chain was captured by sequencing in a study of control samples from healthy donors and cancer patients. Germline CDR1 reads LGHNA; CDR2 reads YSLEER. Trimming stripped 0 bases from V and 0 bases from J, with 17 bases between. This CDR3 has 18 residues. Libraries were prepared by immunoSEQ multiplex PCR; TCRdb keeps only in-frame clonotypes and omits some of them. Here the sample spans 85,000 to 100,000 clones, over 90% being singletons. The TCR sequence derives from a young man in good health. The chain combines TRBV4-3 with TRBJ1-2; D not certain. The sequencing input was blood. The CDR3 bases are TGCGCCAGCAGCCAAGATCTAGGGAGCGGTCCAGCTAACTATGGCTACACCTTC. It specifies CASSQDLGSGPANYGYTF.